This T cell receptor (beta chain) is from a study of Ad26.COV2.S vaccination and SARS-CoV-2 variants. At the level of the study: As a participant in COV1001, the donor was in the Ad26.COV2.S trial arm. The authors gave Ad26.COV2.S intramuscularly, either once or twice 56 days apart.

Germline CDR1 LNHDA, CDR2 SQIVND (reference sequence). The CDR3 sequence is 16 residues long. V lost 7 bases to trimming and J lost 0 bases; unmatched junction nucleotides: 8. The treatment denotes: 15 to 20 received Ad26.COV2.S at low or high dose, single or two shots; about five received placebo; per-sample allocation not given. Material that was analyzed had been drawn on day 63 after the first vaccine or placebo injection. At a Boston site, the person donating was an adult of 18-55 years. Profiling relied on immunoSEQ multiplex PCR, and the TCRdb table lists in-frame clones only, not all of them. The table has under 500,000 clones, 92% seen once; the top ten hold approximately 1.6%.

The sample in question was peripheral blood, obtained in a trial of Ad26.COV2.S vaccine versus placebo. V and J are TRBV19 and TRBJ1-5; 8 bases fit TRBD1. This TCR came from a person between 18 and 65 years old who received the Ad26.COV2.S COVID-19 vaccine or a placebo. The CDR3 region has the DNA TGTGCCAGTACCCCGGACAGGGCCCATAGCAATCAGCCCCAGCATTTT. It specifies CASTPDRAHSNQPQHF.